This T cell receptor (beta chain) was found in a study of T cell repertoires in cytomegalovirus infection. Study-level background: CMV epitopes in the study were HLA-C-restricted (recently identified) and HLA-B-restricted (well studied). Based on public TCR beta signatures, there were indications of CMV infection and of a matching HLA type. The study, taken as a whole, reports: Frequencies of public TCR beta families were cumulated, and this identified carriers of CMV plus the relevant HLA. Clonotype analysis showed dominance of the ex vivo response by HLA-C-restricted CMV-specific TCR beta clonotypes.

Each CDR3 protein is one row after TCRdb ran MiXCR on the reads. The sample has about half a million distinct CDR3 sequences; 30% to 40% are singletons. CDR1 is DFQATT, CDR2 SNEGSKA, per germline (reference sequence). The V end lost 3 bases, the J end lost 8 bases, and 14 bases lay between the germline ends. The CDR3 spans 14 residues. Turning to this clonotype: What it binds is unknown.

This specimen was cultured PBMCs, taken from culture after CMV antigen stimulation. This chain uses TRBV20-1 with TRBJ1-6; tentatively, D is TRBD1 (6 bases). This TCR was sampled from a human donor in good health (CMV status not recorded). Some clones in this sample may be carry-over from other donors' samples. The DNA for the CDR3 is TGCAGTGCTAGTACAGGGAAGAAGGATTCACCCCTCCACTTT. Protein sequence: CSASTGKKDSPLHF.